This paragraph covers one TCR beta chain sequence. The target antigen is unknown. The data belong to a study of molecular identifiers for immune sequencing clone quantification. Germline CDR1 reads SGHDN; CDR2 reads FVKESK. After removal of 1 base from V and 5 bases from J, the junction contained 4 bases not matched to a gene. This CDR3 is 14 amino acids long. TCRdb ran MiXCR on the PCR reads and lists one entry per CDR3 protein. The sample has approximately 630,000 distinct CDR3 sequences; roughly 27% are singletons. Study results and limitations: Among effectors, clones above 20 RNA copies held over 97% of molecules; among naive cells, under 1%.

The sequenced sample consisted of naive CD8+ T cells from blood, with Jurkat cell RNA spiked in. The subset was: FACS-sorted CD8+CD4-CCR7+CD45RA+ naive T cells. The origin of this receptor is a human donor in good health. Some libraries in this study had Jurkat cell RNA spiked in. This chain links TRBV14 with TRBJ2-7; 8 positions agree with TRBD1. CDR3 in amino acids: CASSQVQGAHEQYF. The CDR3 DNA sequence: TGTGCCAGCAGCCAAGTTCAGGGGGCCCACGAGCAGTACTTC.